This TCR beta chain originates from a study of OX40 agonist ivuxolimab in advanced cancers. Study summary: From about 23 to 85 years was the age range, with a mean of roughly 59 years, and about 83% were male. Previous treatment with anti-PD-1, anti-PD-L1 or anti-CTLA-4 therapy was allowed; 30% to 50% had received some.

Germline V gene lookup returns CDR1 SEHNR and CDR2 FQNEAQ (reference sequence). The CDR3 covers 13 residues. The table came from immunoSEQ multiplex PCR; TCRdb's copy has only in-frame clones and leaves some out. The table lists 95,000 or so clones, about 85% of them singletons. The chain has TRBV7-9 and TRBJ2-3; possible D gene TRBD2, 7 bases. The sample in question was CD4+ or CD8+ T cells sorted from blood, obtained in a trial of the OX40 agonist ivuxolimab. This clonotype was sampled from an adult with an advanced solid tumor such as melanoma, head and neck, liver or kidney cancer. CDR3 amino acids: CAEQGGGADTQYF. The CDR3 DNA reads as TGTGCAGAACAGGGCGGGGGCGCAGATACGCAGTATTTT.